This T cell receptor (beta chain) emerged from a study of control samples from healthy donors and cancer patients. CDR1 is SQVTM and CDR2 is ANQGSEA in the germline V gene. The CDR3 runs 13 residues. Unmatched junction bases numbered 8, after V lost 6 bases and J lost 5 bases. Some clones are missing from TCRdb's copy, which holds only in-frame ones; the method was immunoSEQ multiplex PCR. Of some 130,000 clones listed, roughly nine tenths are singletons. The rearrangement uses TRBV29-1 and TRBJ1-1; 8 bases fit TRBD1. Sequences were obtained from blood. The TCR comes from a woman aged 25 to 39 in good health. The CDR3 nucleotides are TGCAGCGTGGTAGGACAGGGTGGAACTGAAGCTTTCTTT. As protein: CSVVGQGGTEAFF.